This passage covers 20 T cell receptor beta chains from one sample sequenced in a study of blood T cells in healthy people across ages. It was with a sample-barcoded 5' primer and a J-beta primer mix that a second PCR of roughly 6 to 11 cycles was run. Via MiXCR, TCRdb re-called the 5' RACE reads, giving one row per CDR3 protein. The data show 550,000 to 800,000 distinct CDR3 sequences, roughly 32% seen once. The specimen was blood. The receptors originated from a woman older than 75 in good health.

With regard to this clonotype: Possible read error: a much larger clone is one base away. This chain joins TRBV7-6 and TRBJ2-6; 8 positions agree with TRBD2. The germline V gene encodes CDR1 SGHVS and CDR2 FNYEAQ. This CDR3 is 16 amino acids long. The CDR3 DNA is TGTGCCAGCACGCTCGGGAGGGCCTCTGGGGCCAACGTCCGGACTTTC. Its translation is CASTLGRASGANVRTF.

This clonotype was seen ten or more times. The J gene is TRBJ2-3, the V gene TRBV27, with TRBD1 as a possible D gene (5 bases). The germline CDR1 and CDR2 sequences are MNHEY and SMNVEV (reference sequence). V lost 6 bases and J lost 2, with 9 bases in between. The CDR3 extends over 13 amino acids. CDR3 in amino acids: CASRKGFTDTQYF. In DNA form, the CDR3 reads TGTGCCAGCAGGAAGGGGTTCACAGATACGCAGTATTTT.

The chain links TRBV12-3 or TRBV12-4 to TRBJ2-7; 8 positions match TRBD1. Trimming cost V 3 bases and J 9 bases; bases outside gene matches: 10. The CDR3 is made up of 14 amino acids. The CDR3 is CASSFSRGRDVQYF. CDR3 DNA sequence: TGTGCCAGCAGTTTCTCCAGGGGGCGCGACGTGCAGTACTTC.

This clonotype was counted many times. V is TRBV20-1 and J is TRBJ1-2; maybe TRBD1 (5 bases). The V gene lost 4 bases and the J gene lost 2 bases, with 11 bases spanning the gap. This CDR3 has 13 amino acids. The V gene's germline CDR1 is DFQATT and CDR2 SNEGSKA (reference sequence). CDR3 in amino acids: CSATGTGNYGYTF. The CDR3 DNA is TGCAGTGCTACAGGGACGGGGAACTATGGCTACACCTTC.

A remark on this clonotype: Given a much more abundant clone one base away, this may be a read error. The V call is TRBV30, the J call TRBJ1-2; D remains unclear. Germline V gene data show CDR1 as GTSNPN and CDR2 as SVGIG (reference sequence). There are 15 residues in the CDR3. As DNA, the CDR3 is TGTGCCTGGGGTGTATTAGCGAGTTTCGACTATGGCTACACCTTC. Translating it yields CAWGVLASFDYGYTF.

This clonotype was seen a few times. The rearrangement joins TRBV18 to TRBJ1-1; D is uncertain. Trimming stripped 4 bases from V and 3 bases from J, with 12 bases between. The CDR3 runs 14 residues. Germline CDR1 and CDR2: KGHSH and LQKENI. Written as DNA, the CDR3 is TGTGCCAGCTCACAGAAAGGAGGCGACACTGAAGCTTTCTTT. This gives the protein CASSQKGGDTEAFF.

The rearrangement joins TRBV4-2 to TRBJ2-7; no definite D call. Germline-derived CDR1 and CDR2 are LGHNA and YNFKEQ. The CDR3 covers 16 residues. V lost 0 bases, J lost 9 bases, and 21 bases lay in between. CDR3 residues: CASSQDTEGPGYRQYF. In DNA form, the CDR3 reads TGTGCCAGCAGCCAAGATACGGAAGGACCCGGCTACCGGCAGTACTTC.

This chain uses TRBV5-1 with TRBJ2-3, with 7 nucleotides matching TRBD1. V dropped 0 bases and J dropped 0; count of bases not matched to a gene: 4. This CDR3 has 16 amino acids. Germline assignment: CDR1 SGHRS and CDR2 YFSETQ. CDR3 sequence: CASSLEGATSTDTQYF. The CDR3 bases are TGCGCCAGCAGCTTGGAGGGGGCTACTAGCACAGATACGCAGTATTTT.

Ten or more counts support this clonotype. The rearrangement joins TRBV2 to TRBJ1-5, with TRBD1 matching over 7 bases. J was trimmed by 1 base and V by 10 bases; bases with no gene match: 13. The CDR3 length is 16 residues. The germline CDR1 and CDR2 sequences are SNHLY and FYNNEI. The CDR3 spells CATSRDRVGSNQPQHF. Written as DNA, the CDR3 is TGTGCCACCTCCAGAGACAGGGTAGGAAGCAATCAGCCCCAGCATTTT.

This clonotype occurred many times. The chain uses TRBV7-2 and TRBJ2-7, with 7 bases lining up with TRBD1. The CDR3 is made up of 15 amino acids. V lost 5 bases, J lost 2 bases, and 9 bases stayed unmatched. From germline, CDR1 is SGHTA and CDR2 FQGNSA. In DNA, the CDR3 is TGTGCCAGCAGCGCCGCCGGGACAGCGGCCTACGAGCAGTACTTC. It translates to CASSAAGTAAYEQYF.

J is TRBJ2-2 and V is TRBV6-6; D unclear. V dropped 2 bases and J dropped 6 bases, with 13 bases sitting between them. The CDR3 loop spans 15 amino acids. Germline CDR1 is MNHNY and CDR2 is SVGAGI (reference sequence). As DNA, the CDR3 is TGTGCCAGCAGTTACCGTATCTCCCGGGCCGGGGAGCTGTTTTTT. As protein: CASSYRISRAGELFF.

This clonotype was seen a handful of times. Given a much more abundant clone one base away, this may be a read error. V and J are TRBV7-2 and TRBJ2-7, with 12 bases fitting TRBD2. Per the germline V gene, CDR1 is SGHTA and CDR2 is FQGNSA. The CDR3 consists of 15 residues. CDR3: CASSLALAGGGERYF. CDR3 bases: TGTGCCAGCAGCTTAGCACTAGCGGGGGGCGGCGAGCGGTACTTC.

The chain recombines TRBV4-2 with TRBJ2-3, with D possibly being TRBD2 (6 bases). The CDR3 runs to 14 residues. Germline V gives CDR1 LGHNA, CDR2 YNFKEQ. Trimming removed 5 bases at V and 3 bases at J, with 12 bases between. The CDR3 region has the DNA TGTGCCAGCAGCGGTCTAGCGCGAACAGATACGCAGTATTTT. Protein: CASSGLARTDTQYF.

This clonotype has more than one count but fewer than ten. A much more abundant neighbour one base away suggests this may be a read error. The genes are TRBV7-2 and TRBJ2-6, with TRBD1 as a possible D gene (5 bases). Germline V gene sequence: CDR1 SGHTA, CDR2 FQGNSA. This CDR3 contains 13 residues. CDR3 in amino acids: CATGSSGANVRTF. The CDR3 bases are TGTGCCACAGGAAGCTCTGGGGCCAACGTCCGGACTTTC.

Ten or more counts support this clonotype. The CDR3 DNA sequence: TGTGCCAGCAGTCCCCGAGGGACGGGTGGCTACACCTTC. Its translation: CASSPRGTGGYTF. The genes are TRBV6-6 and TRBJ1-2, with D possibly being TRBD1 (5 bases). CDR3 length: 13 amino acids. Looked up from germline, CDR1 is MNHNY and CDR2 is SVGAGI (reference sequence). Trimming removed 5 bases from V and 7 bases from J, with 14 bases in between.

A note on this clonotype: Being one base from a much bigger clone, this may be a read error. The chain carries TRBV28 and TRBJ2-1; possible D gene TRBD2, 5 bases. Germline V lookup: CDR1 MDHEN, CDR2 SYDVKM. The CDR3 is made up of 15 amino acids. V lost 7 bases and J lost 6, with 19 bases in between. The DNA for the CDR3 is TGTGCCAGCATTTCCACCGAGGGAAATTGCAATGAGCAGTTCTTC. Protein product: CASISTEGNCNEQFF.

Comments on this clonotype: A much larger clone differs by one base, so this may be a read error. The V and J genes are TRBV11-1 and TRBJ2-1; D possibly corresponds to TRBD2 (7 bases). CDR3 length: 15 amino acids. CDR1 is SGHAT, CDR2 FQDESV, per germline (reference sequence). The CDR3 bases are TGTGCCAGCAGCCCCAGGGGACTACGCTACAATGAGCAGTCCTTC. This gives the protein CASSPRGLRYNEQSF.

This clonotype was recorded many times. The rearrangement links TRBV29-1 to TRBJ1-2, with D possibly being TRBD1 (5 bases). Trimming cost V 4 bases and J 4 bases, with 7 bases left between them. Germline V gene sequence: CDR1 SQVTM, CDR2 ANQGSEA. The CDR3 runs 11 residues. CDR3 sequence: CSVGTLYGYTF. The CDR3 DNA sequence: TGCAGCGTTGGGACACTCTATGGCTACACCTTC.

This clonotype appeared many times. The chain couples TRBV9 to TRBJ2-2; TRBD1 matches 7 bases. This CDR3 has 13 residues. Germline V gene sequence: CDR1 SGDLS, CDR2 YYNGEE. The ends lost 7 bases at V and 7 bases at J; junction bases unmatched: 7. The CDR3 DNA follows: TGTGCCAGCGCCAGGGGGACCGGCGGGGAGCTGTTTTTT. Translated, it gives CASARGTGGELFF.

There are many counts of this clonotype. The chain combines TRBV20-1 with TRBJ2-7, with unresolved D. Trimming removed 5 bases at V and 8 bases at J, with 22 bases between. Germline lookup yields CDR1 DFQATT and CDR2 SNEGSKA (reference sequence). CDR3 length: 14 residues. The CDR3 here is CSAPPAGEMRKQYF. CDR3 nucleotides: TGCAGTGCTCCCCCAGCAGGAGAAATGAGAAAGCAGTACTTC.